The 14 T cell receptor beta chains given below trace back to one sample, sequenced in a study of T-cell reconstitution after alpha-beta-depleted transplantation in children (dated by TCRdb to the mid-2010s). The protocol used for the library was PCR. The listed sequencing device is Illumina HiSeq 2500. TCR library preparation used molecular barcoding, with unique molecular identifiers applied to normalize quantification of the TCRbeta repertoire. Using fastp trimming at Q25 and MiXCR clonotype assembly, TCRdb reanalyzed the public sequencing data and kept in-frame beta chains. Rows are unified per CDR3 protein, each entry keeping the most common DNA and genes. The sample table contains approximately 590,000 distinct CDR3 sequences; only one count was recorded for approximately 10% of them. The biggest ten clones account for about 4% of the sample. Source: PBMCs from the stem cell graft donor, taken from the stem cell graft. Receptors were obtained from a human donor who donated a stem cell graft to a child with acute myeloid leukemia.

This clonotype was found once. This rearrangement joins TRBV6-1 to TRBJ2-1; TRBD2 is a possible D gene (5 bases). The V end lost 6 bases, the J end lost 4 bases, and 22 bases lay between the germline ends. Germline V gives CDR1 MNHNS, CDR2 SASEGT. CDR3 size: 17 residues. The CDR3 region has the DNA TGTGCCAGCAGACGGGTCCGGGATCTCAAACCTTACAATGAGCAGTTCTTC. Residues: CASRRVRDLKPYNEQFF.

This clonotype was counted at least ten times. The rearrangement uses TRBV20-1 and TRBJ1-1; D remains ambiguous. The CDR3 consists of 13 residues. Deletions cut 0 bases from V and 4 bases from J, with 9 bases between. Germline V lookup: CDR1 DFQATT, CDR2 SNEGSKA (reference sequence). CDR3 bases: TGCAGTGCTAGAGATACTCGGGGCACTGAAGCTTTCTTT. Translating it yields CSARDTRGTEAFF.

The chain recombines TRBV30 with TRBJ1-1; D is unclear. CDR1 is GTSNPN and CDR2 is SVGIG in the germline V gene (reference sequence). Trimming cost V 0 bases and J 4 bases, with 9 bases left between them. The CDR3 has 13 residues. The CDR3: CAWSVYDRTEAFF. The DNA of the CDR3 is TGTGCCTGGAGTGTATATGATCGCACTGAAGCTTTCTTT.

In this sample, this clonotype turned up many times. The chain is built from TRBV2 and TRBJ1-1; 7 bases match TRBD1. The germline gives CDR1 SNHLY, CDR2 FYNNEI. With V trimmed by 4 bases and J by 4 bases, 3 bases remained unmatched. The length of the CDR3 is 13 residues. In DNA form, the CDR3 reads TGTGCCAGCAGTGTAGGACAGGCCACTGAAGCTTTCTTT. Its translation is CASSVGQATEAFF.

The chain recombines TRBV5-1 with TRBJ2-2, with D perhaps being TRBD1 or TRBD2 (5 bases each). The CDR3 is 14 residues long. V lost 4 bases and J lost 4, with 11 bases in between. From germline, CDR1 is SGHRS and CDR2 YFSETQ. This CDR3 reads CASSGGPSTGELFF. In DNA, the CDR3 is TGCGCCAGCAGCGGGGGACCGAGCACCGGGGAGCTGTTTTTT.

The sample holds a few counts of this clonotype. The chain is built from TRBV7-8 and TRBJ2-1; the D is unclear. Trimming removed 1 base at V and 2 bases at J, with 15 bases between. Germline V gene lookup returns CDR1 SGHVS and CDR2 FQNEAQ. The CDR3 sequence is 17 residues long. The CDR3 sequence: CASSLVRASVPYNEQFF. For the CDR3, the DNA is TGTGCCAGCAGCTTAGTACGGGCTTCAGTACCCTACAATGAGCAGTTCTTC.

This clonotype was counted at least ten times. The chain employs TRBV15 and TRBJ2-3; D gene unclear. V was trimmed by 3 bases and J by 1 base, leaving 14 bases between them. The CDR3 totals 16 residues. Germline V gives CDR1 LNHNV, CDR2 YYDKDF (reference sequence). The DNA of the CDR3 is TGTGCCACCAGCAGCCCGGCGGACCGGGGCACAGATACGCAGTATTTT. Residues: CATSSPADRGTDTQYF.

This chain uses TRBV4-2 with TRBJ2-7; TRBD2 matches at 14 bases. Germline CDR1 and CDR2: LGHNA and YNFKEQ. J lost 7 bases, V lost 0 bases, and 5 bases had no gene match. This CDR3 is built from 16 residues. CDR3 sequence: CASSQEGLAGVGEQYF. The CDR3, as DNA: TGTGCCAGCAGCCAAGAGGGACTAGCGGGAGTGGGGGAGCAGTACTTC.

This clonotype occurred many times. The chain carries TRBV12-3 or TRBV12-4 and TRBJ2-7; the match to TRBD2 covers 8 bases. V gave up 5 bases and J gave up 5 bases; unmatched junction bases: 8. The CDR3 contains 14 residues. The CDR3 nucleotides are TGTGCCAGCAGTGCCGGGACTAGAGGGGACGAGCAGTACTTC. Its protein product is CASSAGTRGDEQYF.

This sequence joins TRBV7-9 and TRBJ2-3; a weak D match, TRBD1 (7 bases). Germline assignment: CDR1 SEHNR and CDR2 FQNEAQ (reference sequence). Trimming stripped 5 bases from V and 7 bases from J, with 19 bases between. The CDR3 is 15 residues long. CDR3 loop: CASSPQGGPQNTQYF. The CDR3 bases are TGTGCCAGCAGCCCCCAGGGGGGCCCCCAAAATACGCAGTATTTT.

This clonotype was seen a few times. The chain joins TRBV11-2 to TRBJ2-3; no firm D call. With 5 bases removed from V and 1 base from J, the gap between germline ends came to 13 bases. The CDR3 totals 15 residues. CDR1 is SGHAT and CDR2 is FQNNGV in the germline V gene. The CDR3 nucleotides read TGTGCCAGCAGCCGACGGTCTGGGGGCACAGATACGCAGTATTTT. Encoded protein: CASSRRSGGTDTQYF.

The chain joins TRBV6-4 to TRBJ1-1; D possibly corresponds to TRBD1 (5 bases). The germline CDR1 and CDR2 sequences are MRHNA and SNTAGT. This CDR3 region has 15 residues. Between the trimmed V and J ends, which lost 4 bases and 1 base, there was a span of 13 bases. This CDR3 is CASSALGRRNTEAFF. Written as DNA, the CDR3 is TGTGCCAGCAGTGCCTTGGGACGGAGGAACACTGAAGCTTTCTTT.

The chain joins TRBV5-1 to TRBJ2-2; D is unresolved. The germline V and J ends were trimmed by 0 bases and 4 bases, with 7 bases remaining between them. The CDR3 length is 14 residues. Germline CDR1 SGHRS, CDR2 YFSETQ. In DNA form, the CDR3 reads TGCGCCAGCAGCTTGGACACCCCCACCGGGGAGCTGTTTTTT. It encodes CASSLDTPTGELFF.

This clonotype was detected many times. V usage is TRBV27 and J usage is TRBJ2-3; the D is unclear. Germline CDR1 is MNHEY and CDR2 is SMNVEV (reference sequence). CDR3 length: 13 residues. V lost 3 bases and J 1 base, leaving 5 bases between the germline ends. The DNA for the CDR3 is TGTGCCAGCAGTTTCGATCGCACAGATACGCAGTATTTT. Its translation: CASSFDRTDTQYF.